This is a list of T cell receptor beta chains from one sample in a study of blood T cell repertoires in COVID-19. The protocol was immunoSEQ multiplex PCR, while the TCRdb copy is restricted to in-frame clones and leaves out a portion. The data contain 100,000 to 140,000 clones, 88% of them seen just once; the ten biggest clones take up roughly 6.6%. The sample was peripheral blood. The source is a man in his fifties or sixties with active or convalescent COVID-19. The CDR3 runs from the conserved cysteine through the conserved F or W. The D gene is left open where the match is weak. A row's size may be missing; if present it is once, few, many or a size class.

length | D | J | size | V | CDR3 | DNA
14 | . | TRBJ2-7 | . | TRBV5-1 | CASTWGLRQPEQYF | TGCGCCAGCACCTGGGGGCTCCGTCAGCCCGAGCAGTACTTC
17 | TRBD2 | TRBJ2-6 | . | TRBV19 | CASSIGPSGSGANVLTF | TGTGCCAGTAGTATAGGACCTAGCGGCTCTGGGGCCAACGTCCTGACTTTC
14 | . | TRBJ2-7 | . | TRBV6-5 | CASRDSHPPYEQYF | TGTGCCAGCAGGGACAGCCATCCTCCTTACGAGCAGTACTTC
19 | . | TRBJ2-7 | . | TRBV19 | CASSLAGGGNHRVTYEQYF | TGTGCCAGTTCCCTAGCCGGTGGGGGAAATCACAGGGTAACCTACGAGCAGTACTTC
16 | TRBD2 | TRBJ2-1 | . | TRBV6-5 | CASSFRTSASVDEQFF | TGTGCCAGCAGTTTCCGGACTAGCGCCTCTGTAGACGAGCAGTTCTTC
17 | TRBD1 | TRBJ2-6 | . | TRBV6-2/TRBV6-3 | CASSFRGLGPGANVLTF | TGTGCCAGCAGTTTCAGGGGGCTGGGACCTGGGGCCAACGTCCTGACTTTC
14 | TRBD1 | TRBJ1-1 | . | TRBV9 | CASSGGTVNTEAFF | TGTGCCAGCAGCGGGGGGACAGTGAACACTGAAGCTTTCTTT
13 | . | TRBJ2-7 | . | TRBV5-4 | CASSFDNSYEQYF | TGTGCCAGCAGCTTCGACAACTCCTACGAGCAGTACTTC
13 | . | TRBJ2-5 | once | TRBV6-5 | CASSYRLRETQYF | TGTGCCAGCAGTTATAGACTAAGAGAGACCCAGTACTTC
15 | TRBD2 | TRBJ2-1 | . | TRBV28 | CASSKGLAGTNEQFF | TGTGCCAGCAGTAAGGGACTAGCGGGGACCAATGAGCAGTTCTTC
14 | TRBD1 | TRBJ2-7 | . | TRBV11-2 | CASSSNRGRNEQYF | TGTGCCAGCAGCTCAAACAGGGGGCGGAACGAGCAGTACTTC
14 | . | TRBJ2-7 | . | TRBV9 | CASSVGDTIYEQYF | TGTGCCAGCAGCGTTGGGGACACTATCTACGAGCAGTACTTC
13 | TRBD1 | TRBJ2-5 | few | TRBV29-1 | CSVGDRDFGTQYF | TGCAGCGTTGGGGACAGGGATTTCGGGACCCAGTACTTC
13 | . | TRBJ1-3 | . | TRBV7-2 | CASSREDSRTIYF | TGTGCCAGCAGCCGGGAGGACAGTAGGACCATATATTTT
12 | . | TRBJ2-5 | . | TRBV12-3/TRBV12-4 | CASSLKPETQYF | TGTGCCAGCTCACTAAAACCAGAGACCCAGTACTTC
11 | . | TRBJ1-1 | . | TRBV2 | CASSYFYEAFF | TGTGCCAGCAGTTATTTTTATGAAGCTTTCTTT
14 | TRBD1 | TRBJ1-2 | . | TRBV10-3 | CAISFEDRVDGYTF | TGTGCCATCAGCTTCGAAGACAGGGTGGATGGCTACACCTTC
15 | . | TRBJ1-5 | once | TRBV19 | CASSISARANQPQHF | TGTGCCAGTAGTATTTCAGCCAGGGCCAATCAGCCCCAGCATTTT
14 | TRBD1 | TRBJ1-6 | . | TRBV9 | CASSVRDRGSPLHF | TGTGCCAGCAGCGTCCGGGACAGGGGTTCACCCCTCCACTTT
15 | . | TRBJ2-1 | . | TRBV11-2 | CASSGPPDSTYEQFF | TGTGCCAGCAGCGGACCCCCGGACTCTACCTATGAGCAGTTCTTC
14 | . | TRBJ1-2 | . | TRBV28 | CASTLQGLNYGYTF | TGTGCCAGCACCCTTCAGGGGTTAAACTATGGCTACACCTTC
16 | TRBD2 | TRBJ2-7 | . | TRBV3-1/TRBV3-2 | CASSRKLAGVSGEQYF | TGTGCCAGCAGTCGTAAACTAGCGGGAGTTTCTGGGGAGCAGTACTTC
16 | TRBD1 | TRBJ1-1 | . | TRBV10-3 | CAINTGALGVNTEAFF | TGTGCCATCAACACAGGGGCTTTGGGTGTGAACACTGAAGCTTTCTTT
19 | TRBD2 | TRBJ2-1 | . | TRBV9 | CASSVAQLAGGYAYNEQFF | TGTGCCAGCAGCGTAGCTCAACTAGCGGGAGGGTATGCCTACAATGAGCAGTTCTTC
17 | . | TRBJ2-2 | . | TRBV2 | CASSEFAAGGNTGELFF | TGTGCCAGCAGTGAATTTGCGGCGGGCGGAAACACCGGGGAGCTGTTTTTT
14 | . | TRBJ2-7 | . | TRBV10-3 | CAIMGGDRPNEQYF | TGTGCCATCATGGGAGGCGACCGTCCAAACGAGCAGTACTTC
16 | . | TRBJ1-4 | . | TRBV3-1/TRBV3-2 | CASSQFRQNTYEKLFF | TGTGCCAGCAGCCAATTCCGACAGAACACATATGAAAAACTGTTTTTT
18 | . | TRBJ2-1 | . | TRBV25-1 | CASSDRGASGATYNEQFF | TGTGCCAGCAGTGATCGGGGGGCGAGCGGAGCAACCTACAATGAGCAGTTCTTC
17 | TRBD2 | TRBJ2-1 | . | TRBV7-2 | CASSLRSGLAAYNEQFF | TGTGCCAGCAGCCTGAGGTCGGGACTAGCGGCTTACAATGAGCAGTTCTTC
13 | . | TRBJ1-1 | . | TRBV29-1 | CSVGQASGTEAFF | TGCAGCGTTGGACAAGCTTCGGGGACTGAAGCTTTCTTT
16 | TRBD1 | TRBJ1-2 | . | TRBV6-1 | CASSELDRGGSYGYTF | TGTGCCAGCAGTGAGTTGGACAGAGGGGGCTCCTATGGCTACACCTTC
13 | TRBD1 | TRBJ1-2 | . | TRBV27 | CASSQTGGFGYTF | TGTGCCAGCAGTCAGACAGGGGGTTTTGGCTACACCTTC
16 | . | TRBJ1-3 | . | TRBV18 | CASSPPNPVPGNTIYF | TGTGCCAGCTCACCACCTAATCCCGTTCCTGGAAACACCATATATTTT
17 | TRBD2 | TRBJ2-1 | . | TRBV7-2 | CASSGGLAGGTYNEQFF | TGTGCCAGCAGCGGGGGACTAGCGGGAGGCACGTACAATGAGCAGTTCTTC
14 | TRBD2 | TRBJ2-1 | . | TRBV15 | CATSRAGGPWEQFF | TGTGCCACCAGCAGAGCGGGAGGGCCATGGGAGCAGTTCTTC
15 | TRBD1 | TRBJ2-5 | . | TRBV2 | CAIATDRGFQETQYF | TGTGCCATCGCAACAGACAGGGGGTTCCAAGAGACCCAGTACTTC
13 | . | TRBJ2-5 | . | TRBV5-1 | CASSPGGRETQYF | TGCGCCAGCAGCCCAGGTGGTCGAGAGACCCAGTACTTC
14 | TRBD2 | TRBJ2-7 | . | TRBV28 | CASSPGTSGSEQYF | TGTGCCAGCAGTCCCGGGACTAGCGGGAGCGAGCAGTACTTC
12 | TRBD2 | TRBJ2-1 | . | TRBV6-2/TRBV6-3 | CASSSLAGGQFF | TGTGCCAGCAGTTCGTTAGCGGGAGGGCAGTTCTTC
15 | . | TRBJ2-1 | . | TRBV28 | CASSLSGRHYNEQFF | TGTGCCAGCAGCCTCTCTGGGAGACACTACAATGAGCAGTTCTTC
14 | TRBD1 | TRBJ2-1 | . | TRBV12-5 | CASGTGTGSREQFF | TGTGCTAGTGGTACCGGGACAGGATCCCGGGAGCAGTTCTTC
14 | . | TRBJ1-1 | . | TRBV6-5 | CATQGRNLNTEAFF | TGTGCCACCCAGGGGCGCAACTTGAACACTGAAGCTTTCTTT
13 | . | TRBJ1-4 | . | TRBV29-1 | CSVPVGGHEKLFF | TGCAGCGTTCCGGTGGGAGGCCATGAAAAACTGTTTTTT
13 | TRBD2 | TRBJ2-7 | . | TRBV25-1 | CASRTSGSYEQYF | TGTGCCAGCAGGACTAGCGGCTCCTACGAGCAGTACTTC
10 | . | TRBJ2-7 | . | TRBV28 | CASSHYEQYF | TGTGCCAGCAGCCACTACGAGCAGTACTTC
18 | TRBD2 | TRBJ2-3 | . | TRBV9 | CASSVATGRGGPTDTQYF | TGTGCCAGCAGCGTAGCCACGGGGAGGGGAGGGCCGACAGATACGCAGTATTTT
17 | TRBD1 | TRBJ2-2 | . | TRBV5-1 | CASSRIQGAANTGELFF | TGCGCCAGCAGCCGTATACAGGGGGCTGCGAACACCGGGGAGCTGTTTTTT
16 | TRBD2 | TRBJ2-5 | . | TRBV29-1 | CSVDRWRVAGQETQYF | TGCAGCGTTGACCGATGGCGGGTAGCGGGACAAGAGACCCAGTACTTC
17 | TRBD2 | TRBJ2-7 | . | TRBV10-3 | CAIRTGLAGADSYEQYF | TGTGCCATCAGGACGGGACTAGCGGGAGCAGATTCCTACGAGCAGTACTTC
15 | . | TRBJ1-1 | few | TRBV7-9 | CASSLRGVAGSRAFF | TGTGCCAGCAGCTTAAGAGGGGTGGCGGGGAGTAGAGCTTTCTTT
15 | . | TRBJ2-7 | . | TRBV4-1 | CASSHLDTSSYEQYF | TGCGCCAGCAGCCACCTGGACACCAGTTCCTACGAGCAGTACTTC